These T cell receptor beta chains were read from a single sample in a study of shared clonotypes between healthy human individuals. Here immunoSEQ multiplex PCR was the method, and the copy in TCRdb shows in-frame clones only, minus some. The data contain fewer than 650,000 clones, over 60% of them singletons. Source material: PBMCs. The origin of the receptors is a woman in her 40s in good health. Some clones in this sample may be carry-over from other donors' samples. CDR3s include the opening cysteine and the closing phenylalanine or tryptophan. A D gene is named only where the DNA matches it firmly. Clone size is given for some rows only: seen once, a few or many times, or a class if the clone is expanded.

v_call	j_call	clone_size	cdr3_length	d_call	cdr3_nt	cdr3_aa
TRBV28	TRBJ2-5	.	14	.	TGTGCCAGCAGTTTTGGGCAGGGGAGAGAGACCCAGTACTTC	CASSFGQGRETQYF
TRBV4-3	TRBJ2-7	few	16	.	TGCGCCAGCAGCCAAGCTAAGGGGGGCAGATCCTACGAGCAGTACTTC	CASSQAKGGRSYEQYF
TRBV7-8	TRBJ1-1	.	15	.	TGTGCCAGCAGCAGGTCGAGAACAGGGTACACTGAAGCTTTCTTT	CASSRSRTGYTEAFF
TRBV18	TRBJ2-1	.	15	TRBD1	TGTGCCAGCTCACCTTACAGGGGACGGTCCAATGAGCAGTTCTTC	CASSPYRGRSNEQFF
TRBV5-1	TRBJ2-7	few	14	.	TGCGCCAGCACCTTGTCCCGACAGGGAGGGGAGCAGTACTTC	CASTLSRQGGEQYF
TRBV7-9	TRBJ2-3	.	16	TRBD2	TGTGCCAGCAGGCCGCCTAGCGGGAGGGCATCAGATACGCAGTATTTT	CASRPPSGRASDTQYF
TRBV19	TRBJ2-1	.	11	TRBD1	TGTGCCAGCGACAGGGGGTATGAGCAGTTCTTC	CASDRGYEQFF
TRBV7-9	TRBJ2-3	.	14	.	TGTGCCAGCAGCTTATTACCTAGCACAGATACGCAGTATTTT	CASSLLPSTDTQYF
TRBV30	TRBJ1-6	.	13	.	TGTGCCTGGAGTGTAGACAACCGTGAGGCCCTCCACTTT	CAWSVDNREALHF
TRBV7-8	TRBJ2-5	.	15	.	TGTGCCAGCAGCTTGGGCGGGATTATGGAAGAGACCCAGTACTTC	CASSLGGIMEETQYF
TRBV7-6	TRBJ2-5	.	17	TRBD1	TGTGCCAGCAGCCCCGCGGCGAGAGGGGGCCCGCGGGAGACCCAGTACTTC	CASSPAARGGPRETQYF
TRBV9	TRBJ2-1	.	18	TRBD2	TGTGCCAGCAGCAGGGAGGCGGGAGGGCCGGATACAATGCCCCAGCAGTTCTTC	CASSREAGGPDTMPQQFF
TRBV7-9	TRBJ1-1	few	12	.	TGTGCCAGCAGCAACCCGAACACTGAAGCTTTCTTT	CASSNPNTEAFF
TRBV29-1	TRBJ2-7	.	13	.	TGCAGCGTTGAAAGGGACAAGGGCTACGAGCAGTACTTC	CSVERDKGYEQYF